A single sample is the source of the 27 T cell receptor beta chains below, sequenced in a study of T cells in Graves' hyperthyroidism and ophthalmopathy. The CDR3 regions of TCR beta were amplified from RNA transcripts. First-round RT-PCR of the TCR CDR3 relied on the HTBI primer set. One entry per CDR3 protein results from TCRdb running MiXCR on the multiplex PCR reads. The profile shows 350,000 or so distinct CDR3 sequences, about 15% of them singletons. Sequencing was performed on blood. The receptor source for this set is a woman in her 30s with Graves' hyperthyroidism that later progressed to Graves' ophthalmopathy.

This clonotype was recorded at least ten times. V and J are TRBV7-6 and TRBJ1-2; no reliable D call. This CDR3 is built from 15 residues. CDR1 and CDR2 (germline): SGHVS, FNYEAQ. V dropped 2 bases and J dropped 8 bases, with 18 bases sitting between them. In DNA, the CDR3 is TGTGCCAGCAGCTTATTTGGAGAGTCCTATGGAGGCTACACCTTC. This sequence encodes CASSLFGESYGGYTF.

This clonotype was detected a few times. The rearrangement uses TRBV5-1 and TRBJ2-1, with 16 bases lining up with TRBD2. The CDR3 consists of 21 residues. V was clipped by 7 bases and J by 3 bases; unmatched bases: 19. Germline CDR1 is SGHRS and CDR2 is YFSETQ. The CDR3 DNA sequence: TGCGCCAGCGGCCTCAGTGCGAGCGGGGGACTAGCGGGAGGGATCTACAATGAGCAGTTCTTC. This gives the protein CASGLSASGGLAGGIYNEQFF.

In this sample, this clonotype turned up many times. The J gene is TRBJ1-4, the V gene TRBV6-1; TRBD1 matches at 8 bases. V trimming: 4 bases; J trimming: 8 bases; junction bases outside the gene matches: 6. Per germline, CDR1 MNHNS and CDR2 SASEGT. The CDR3 is made up of 14 amino acids. The CDR3 loop is CASSVDRVGEKLFF. The CDR3 bases are TGTGCCAGCAGTGTGGACAGGGTAGGGGAAAAACTGTTTTTT.

The V and J genes are TRBV9 and TRBJ2-7; either TRBD1 or TRBD2 may fit D (5 bases each). The CDR3 sequence is 15 residues long. Germline loops: CDR1 SGDLS, CDR2 YYNGEE. Trimming took 4 bases from V and 3 from J, leaving 17 bases between them. DNA of the CDR3: TGTGCCAGCAGCCAATTGGGGACCCCATTCTACGAGCAGTACTTC. Its protein product is CASSQLGTPFYEQYF.

This clonotype was seen many times. The V call is TRBV7-8, the J call TRBJ2-7, with D perhaps given as TRBD1 or TRBD2 (5 bases each). Germline assignment: CDR1 SGHVS and CDR2 FQNEAQ. The CDR3 spans 17 residues. The V and J ends lost 7 bases and 1 base respectively, with 23 bases between them. The CDR3 DNA reads TGTGCCAGCACCGACGCCCGGGGCCGCGGTAGATCCTACGAGCAGTACTTC. Protein product: CASTDARGRGRSYEQYF.

This clonotype was counted ten times or more. The V gene is TRBV2, the J gene TRBJ1-2; D is perhaps TRBD1 (5 bases). CDR3 length equals 14 residues. Germline CDR1 and CDR2: SNHLY and FYNNEI. The ends were cut back, 3 bases at V and 4 bases at J, with 12 bases in the middle. This chain's CDR3 is CASSDRDGGYGYTF. The CDR3 coding sequence is TGTGCCAGCAGTGACAGGGACGGGGGCTATGGCTACACCTTC.

The rearrangement links TRBV29-1 to TRBJ2-7, with 7 bases identical to TRBD1. The CDR3 runs to 13 residues. Germline V lookup: CDR1 SQVTM, CDR2 ANQGSEA. The J segment lost 6 bases and the V segment lost 6 bases, leaving 11 bases of the junction unmatched. In DNA form, the CDR3 reads TGCAGCGTCGCGGACAGGACCCCCTCCGAGCAGTACTTC. It translates to CSVADRTPSEQYF.

This clonotype was detected many times. CDR3 nucleotides: TGTGCCAGCAGCTGGACTAGCGGGGGCCAAGAGACCCAGTACTTC. This gives the protein CASSWTSGGQETQYF. The chain couples TRBV11-2 to TRBJ2-5, with 13 bases matching TRBD2. Looked up from germline, CDR1 is SGHAT and CDR2 is FQNNGV. The CDR3 has 15 amino acids. Trimming cost V 4 bases and J 1 base; bases outside gene matches: 0.

This clonotype was seen at least ten times. J is TRBJ1-6 and V is TRBV28; D unresolved. Germline CDR1 reads MDHEN; CDR2 reads SYDVKM. V dropped 5 bases and J dropped 7 bases, with 9 bases sitting between them. The CDR3 runs to 13 residues. The CDR3 sequence: CASSPIANSPLHF. In DNA, the CDR3 is TGTGCCAGCAGTCCAATCGCGAATTCACCCCTCCACTTT. Full variable domain (missing parts from reference TRBV28 and TRBJ1-6): DVKVTQSSRYLVKRTGEKVFLECVQDMDHENMFWYRQDPGLGLRLIYFSYDVKMKEKGDIPEGYSVSREKKERFSLILESASTNQTSMYLCASSPIANSPLHFGNGTRLTVT.

This clonotype was seen ten or more times. Here the CDR3 reads CASSIIAGRSYNEQFF. The CDR3 DNA reads as TGTGCCAGTAGTATTATCGCAGGGCGCTCCTACAATGAGCAGTTCTTC. The chain couples TRBV19 to TRBJ2-1; D possibly corresponds to TRBD1 (5 bases). The CDR3 sequence is 16 residues long. V was trimmed by 3 bases and J by 0 bases, leaving 12 bases between them. Germline V gives CDR1 LNHDA, CDR2 SQIVND (reference sequence).

This clonotype was recorded at least ten times. The V gene is TRBV7-6, the J gene TRBJ2-7, with TRBD2 identical over 9 bases. The germline gives CDR1 SGHVS, CDR2 FNYEAQ. J was trimmed by 0 bases and V by 5 bases; bases with no gene match: 2. This CDR3 is 14 amino acids long. The CDR3 sequence: CASSRLADSYEQYF. The CDR3 DNA reads as TGTGCCAGCAGCCGACTAGCGGACTCCTACGAGCAGTACTTC.

This clonotype was seen at least ten times. At one end, the junction sequence differs from germline, possibly due to a read error. Here the CDR3 reads CASSLGDTQYF. In DNA, the CDR3 is TGTGCCAGCAGCTTAGGGGATACGCAGTATTTT. The chain joins TRBV5-1 to TRBJ2-3; D ambiguous. Looked up from germline, CDR1 is SGHRS and CDR2 is YFSETQ. CDR3 length: 11 residues.

This chain uses TRBV9 with TRBJ1-3; possible D gene TRBD1, 6 bases. V gave up 2 bases and J gave up 1 base, with 13 bases separating them. This CDR3 spans 16 amino acids. CDR1 is SGDLS and CDR2 is YYNGEE in the germline V gene. The CDR3 loop reads CASSVAGARSGNTIYF. As DNA, the CDR3 is TGTGCCAGCAGCGTCGCGGGGGCGCGATCTGGAAACACCATATATTTT. Full variable domain (outside the CDR3, taken from reference TRBV9 and TRBJ1-3): DSGVTQTPKHLITATGQRVTLRCSPRSGDLSVYWYQQSLDQGLQFLIQYYNGEERAKGNILERFSAQQFPDLHSELNLSSLELGDSALYFCASSVAGARSGNTIYFGEGSWLTVV.

The V gene is TRBV7-9, the J gene TRBJ1-5; 7 bases are shared with TRBD1. The CDR3 loop spans 16 amino acids. Germline V gene data show CDR1 as SEHNR and CDR2 as FQNEAQ (reference sequence). V gave up 1 base and J gave up 6 bases; unmatched junction bases: 9. CDR3: CASSLGRRGTVQPQHF. CDR3 in DNA: TGTGCCAGCAGCTTAGGCCGCAGGGGGACGGTTCAGCCCCAGCATTTT.

This clonotype was found many times. The chain combines TRBV19 with TRBJ2-1, with a weak D call TRBD1 (5 bases). Trimming removed 1 base from V and 4 bases from J, with 11 bases in between. The CDR3 is 15 residues long. CDR1 LNHDA and CDR2 SQIVND come from the germline V gene (reference sequence). Here the CDR3 reads CASSIVGANYNEQFF. The CDR3 DNA reads as TGTGCCAGTAGTATAGTTGGGGCTAATTACAATGAGCAGTTCTTC.

DNA for the CDR3: TGTGCCACCAGTGAGGCCTCTGTTGGAGAGCTGTTTTTT. This translates into CATSEASVGELFF. The chain has TRBV24-1 and TRBJ2-2, with D unclear. V was pared by 4 bases and J by 11 bases, with 13 bases between. CDR3 size: 13 residues. Per germline, CDR1 KGHDR and CDR2 SFDVKD.

V usage is TRBV7-9 and J usage is TRBJ2-3; D possibly corresponds to TRBD2 (5 bases). From germline, CDR1 is SEHNR and CDR2 FQNEAQ (reference sequence). This CDR3 is built from 14 residues. V was trimmed by 3 bases and J by 2 bases, leaving 9 bases between them. For the CDR3, the DNA is TGTGCCAGCAGCTTGTACGGGGACACAGATACGCAGTATTTT. Its translation: CASSLYGDTDTQYF.

This clonotype has a count of ten or more. This chain joins TRBV4-1 and TRBJ1-1; D remains ambiguous. The CDR3 sequence is 13 residues long. Germline V lookup: CDR1 MGHRA, CDR2 YSYEKL. The V gene lost 0 bases and the J gene lost 0 bases, with 2 bases spanning the gap. Written as DNA, the CDR3 is TGCGCCAGCAGCCAAGACGTGAACACTGAAGCTTTCTTT. Its translation is CASSQDVNTEAFF.

This clonotype was recorded at least ten times. The V gene is TRBV7-2, the J gene TRBJ2-7; D is uncertain. Per germline, CDR1 SGHTA and CDR2 FQGNSA. V gave up 1 base and J gave up 1 base, with 8 bases separating them. The CDR3 covers 14 residues. CDR3 DNA: TGTGCCAGCAGCTTAGGTCGCCAATCCTACGAGCAGTACTTC. Translated: CASSLGRQSYEQYF.

V and J are TRBV29-1 and TRBJ2-5; 9 bases are shared with TRBD1. Germline CDR1 reads SQVTM; CDR2 reads ANQGSEA. The CDR3 sequence is 15 residues long. The junction had 13 bases not matched to a gene; V was cut back by 6 bases and J by 5 bases. CDR3 sequence (DNA): TGCAGCGTGCCGGGCCGGGACAGGGCATGGGAGACCCAGTACTTC. Encoded protein: CSVPGRDRAWETQYF.

This clonotype was observed many times. The V gene is TRBV6-1, the J gene TRBJ1-6; D is perhaps TRBD1 (5 bases). The V end lost 11 bases, the J end lost 9 bases, and 20 bases lay between the germline ends. Germline CDR1 MNHNS, CDR2 SASEGT. This CDR3 comprises 14 residues. CDR3 bases: TGTGCCGGGGCCATAGGACGCTTGCGTTCACCCCTCCACTTT. This gives the protein CAGAIGRLRSPLHF.

The chain employs TRBV29-1 and TRBJ2-5; no definite D call. The CDR3 has 14 residues. The germline gives CDR1 SQVTM, CDR2 ANQGSEA. Deletions cut 7 bases from V and 3 bases from J, with 18 bases between. Here the CDR3 DNA reads TGCAGCGCCGACCACCGGGCCGGCGAAGAGACCCAGTACTTC. Protein sequence: CSADHRAGEETQYF.

This clonotype was detected a few times. The chain couples TRBV28 to TRBJ2-2, with TRBD2 matching 7 bases. Germline CDR1 reads MDHEN; CDR2 reads SYDVKM. The CDR3 has 16 residues. Trimming took 4 bases from V and 1 from J; bases not matched to a gene: 6. The CDR3 region has the DNA TGTGCCAGCAGTTCAGATAGCGGGTTGAACACCGGGGAGCTGTTTTTT. Its translation: CASSSDSGLNTGELFF.

The gene calls are TRBV6-1 and TRBJ2-7; 10 bases line up with TRBD1. The length of the CDR3 is 15 residues. In germline, CDR1 is MNHNS, CDR2 SASEGT. With V trimmed by 6 bases and J by 6 bases, 11 bases remained unmatched. CDR3: CASSWGVGTGVEQYF. The CDR3 DNA reads TGTGCCAGCAGCTGGGGGGTCGGGACAGGGGTCGAGCAGTACTTC.

This clonotype was recorded many times. J is TRBJ1-2 and V is TRBV6-1; TRBD1 matches at 7 bases. In germline, CDR1 is MNHNS, CDR2 SASEGT. The CDR3 spans 16 residues. V dropped 1 base and J dropped 8; count of bases not matched to a gene: 13. The CDR3 region has the DNA TGTGCCAGCAGTGAAGTAGACAGGGCCCGCCAAGGAGGCTACACCTTC. The encoded protein is CASSEVDRARQGGYTF.

This clonotype was found many times. This chain connects TRBV12-3 or TRBV12-4 to TRBJ1-1; TRBD1 matches at 9 bases. J gave up 2 bases and V 3 bases, and 4 bases lay outside the gene matches. The CDR3 totals 15 residues. CDR3 region: CASSFGQGTNTEAFF. The CDR3 DNA follows: TGTGCCAGCAGTTTTGGACAGGGGACTAACACTGAAGCTTTCTTT.

In its sample, this clonotype was seen a few times. The rearrangement joins TRBV20-1 to TRBJ1-2; 7 bases agree with TRBD1. The germline CDR1 and CDR2 sequences are DFQATT and SNEGSKA (reference sequence). Trimming took 2 bases from V and 3 from J; bases not matched to a gene: 3. The CDR3 spans 13 residues. CDR3 sequence (DNA): TGCAGTGCTAGAAGTCAGGGGGACTATGGCTACACCTTC. It yields the protein CSARSQGDYGYTF.